The 23 T cell receptor beta chains given below trace back to one sample, sequenced in a study of technical replicates of blood from a handful of donors. Repertoires were generated with immunoSEQ multiplex PCR, while TCRdb's copy carries only in-frame clones and drops some. The top ten hold 0.3% to 0.5% of the sample, which has under 80,000 clones, about 90% seen once. Sequencing used T cells isolated from PBMCs. Receptor source: a human donor in good health. Some clones in this sample may be carry-over from other donors' samples.

V is TRBV6-1 and J is TRBJ1-2; tentatively, D is TRBD1 (5 bases). Looked up from germline, CDR1 is MNHNS and CDR2 is SASEGT. CDR3 length: 12 residues. Trimming shortened V by 6 bases and J by 3 bases, and 8 bases separated the two germline ends. The CDR3 spells CASSQGDYGYTF. The CDR3 DNA reads TGTGCCAGCAGCCAGGGTGACTATGGCTACACCTTC.

J is TRBJ1-2 and V is TRBV9; D is perhaps TRBD1 (6 bases). Germline values: CDR1 SGDLS, CDR2 YYNGEE. Deletions cut 4 bases from V and 4 bases from J, with 17 bases between. The CDR3 contains 15 residues. The DNA for the CDR3 is TGTGCCAGCAGCCACGGGGGGGCCGAGGTCTATGGCTACACCTTC. It encodes CASSHGGAEVYGYTF.

This rearrangement joins TRBV10-1 to TRBJ1-1, with D possibly being TRBD1 (5 bases). Germline CDR1 is WNHNN and CDR2 is SYGVQD (reference sequence). CDR3 length: 16 residues. V was pared by 3 bases and J by 0 bases, with 14 bases between. CDR3 residues: CASSDIQGRLNTEAFF. The CDR3 DNA sequence: TGCGCCAGCAGTGATATTCAGGGCCGTCTGAACACTGAAGCTTTCTTT.

The rearrangement links TRBV14 to TRBJ2-7; unclear D gene. The germline gives CDR1 SGHDN, CDR2 FVKESK. The V and J ends lost 3 bases and 6 bases respectively, with 9 bases between them. The CDR3 is made up of 12 amino acids. The CDR3 DNA reads TGTGCCAGCAGCCAGTCGCGCTCCGAGCAGTACTTC. Translated, it gives CASSQSRSEQYF.

The chain combines TRBV5-1 with TRBJ2-2; D is uncertain. CDR1 is SGHRS and CDR2 is YFSETQ in the germline V gene. V lost 2 bases and J lost 7, with 9 bases in between. The CDR3 has 13 residues. Here the CDR3 reads CASSFGYGGELFF. The CDR3 nucleotides read TGCGCCAGCAGCTTCGGGTACGGCGGGGAGCTGTTTTTT.

The chain carries TRBV4-1 and TRBJ2-3; D unresolved. The V gene lost 0 bases and the J gene lost 2 bases, with 12 bases spanning the gap. Germline assignment: CDR1 MGHRA and CDR2 YSYEKL. The CDR3 has 16 residues. The CDR3: CASSQENLYSTDTQYF. CDR3 nucleotides: TGCGCCAGCAGCCAAGAAAACTTATACTCCACAGATACGCAGTATTTT.

This chain links TRBV5-1 with TRBJ2-2; possible D gene TRBD1, 6 bases. CDR3 length equals 15 residues. Germline V gives CDR1 SGHRS, CDR2 YFSETQ. Trimming took off 7 bases at V and 6 bases at J, with 19 bases between the two ends. CDR3 protein: CASENRDIRAGELFF. For the CDR3, the DNA is TGCGCCAGCGAAAACCGGGACATTCGGGCCGGGGAGCTGTTTTTT. Together with reference TRBV5-1 and TRBJ2-2, the CDR3 gives the full variable domain: KAGVTQTPRYLIKTRGQQVTLSCSPISGHRSVSWYQQTPGQGLQFLFEYFSETQRNKGNFPGRFSGRQFSNSRSEMNVSTLELGDSALYLCASENRDIRAGELFFGEGSRLTVL.

The genes are TRBV5-6 and TRBJ2-1; 9 bases line up with TRBD2. CDR1 and CDR2 (germline): SGHDT, YYEEEE. The CDR3 has 19 amino acids. The V gene end was trimmed by 6 bases and the J gene end by 7 bases; junction bases not matched to a gene: 23. The CDR3 sequence: CASTYLRGPPTSGGNEQFF. CDR3 bases: TGTGCCAGCACCTACCTCCGGGGACCGCCGACTAGCGGCGGGAATGAGCAGTTCTTC.

The rearrangement links TRBV7-9 to TRBJ2-3; TRBD2 matches 7 bases. Trimming cost V 5 bases and J 3 bases; bases outside gene matches: 17. The CDR3 has 18 amino acids. The germline gives CDR1 SEHNR, CDR2 FQNEAQ (reference sequence). The CDR3 nucleotides are TGTGCCAGCAGCACTCATGGGGGAATAGGACTAGGGACAGATACGCAGTATTTT. This gives the protein CASSTHGGIGLGTDTQYF.

V and J are TRBV5-1 and TRBJ2-1; 7 nucleotides agree with TRBD2. CDR1 and CDR2 from the germline V gene are SGHRS and YFSETQ. The CDR3 has 14 residues. Germline trimming cut 1 base from V and 6 bases from J; bases unmatched to any gene: 4. The CDR3 region is CASSLIGEGNEQFF. The CDR3, as DNA: TGCGCCAGCAGCTTGATCGGGGAGGGCAATGAGCAGTTCTTC.

The J gene is TRBJ2-1, the V gene TRBV20-1, with TRBD2 as a possible D gene (6 bases). Germline V lookup: CDR1 DFQATT, CDR2 SNEGSKA (reference sequence). Trimming took 5 bases from V and 8 from J, leaving 10 bases between them. CDR3 length: 11 amino acids. Written as DNA, the CDR3 is TGCAGTGCTTCTGGAGGGGATGAGCAGTTCTTC. It codes for CSASGGDEQFF.

The CDR3 region is CASSLSSGRGLAGVRYF. In DNA, the CDR3 is TGTGCCAGCAGCCTTAGCTCCGGGAGGGGACTAGCGGGAGTCCGGTACTTC. V usage is TRBV4-2 and J usage is TRBJ2-7; 14 nucleotides align to TRBD2. V gave up 4 bases and J gave up 12 bases; unmatched junction bases: 17. Germline CDR1 and CDR2: LGHNA and YNFKEQ. The CDR3 is 17 amino acids.

The chain uses TRBV27 and TRBJ1-1, with no clear D. The V end was cut by 3 bases, the J end by 1 base, with 15 bases between. Germline V gives CDR1 MNHEY, CDR2 SMNVEV (reference sequence). The CDR3 is 16 amino acids. This CDR3 is CASSFLQPPPNTEAFF. CDR3 nucleotide sequence: TGTGCCAGCAGTTTCTTACAGCCTCCACCGAACACTGAAGCTTTCTTT.

The chain links TRBV2 to TRBJ2-1; TRBD2 is a possible D gene (6 bases). Trimming took 3 bases from V and 8 from J, leaving 14 bases between them. The CDR3 has 14 residues. Germline V gives CDR1 SNHLY, CDR2 FYNNEI. The CDR3 DNA sequence: TGTGCCAGCAGTGAGGGGTGGGCTAGCGATGAGCAGTTCTTC. Its translation: CASSEGWASDEQFF.

The chain employs TRBV11-2 and TRBJ2-1; 7 bases are shared with TRBD1. The V gene's germline CDR1 is SGHAT and CDR2 FQNNGV. V dropped 5 bases and J dropped 4; count of bases not matched to a gene: 11. This CDR3 contains 16 residues. The CDR3 nucleotides read TGTGCCAGCAGCCTTCCCAGGGGGACGGGGTACAATGAGCAGTTCTTC. It yields the protein CASSLPRGTGYNEQFF. The complete variable domain, with remaining parts taken from reference TRBV11-2 and TRBJ2-1, reads EAGVAQSPRYKIIEKRQSVAFWCNPISGHATLYWYQQILGQGPKLLIQFQNNGVVDDSQLPKDRFSAERLKGVDSTLKIQPAKLEDSAVYLCASSLPRGTGYNEQFFGPGTRLTVL.

V gene TRBV5-4 combines with J gene TRBJ1-3; tentative D call: TRBD1 (5 bases). V was cut by 1 base and J by 0 bases, with 11 bases left in between. The CDR3 has 16 residues. The germline V gene encodes CDR1 SGHNT and CDR2 YYREEE (reference sequence). For the CDR3, the DNA is TGTGCCAGCAGCTTGCCAGGGACTTACTCTGGAAACACCATATATTTT. This sequence encodes CASSLPGTYSGNTIYF.

The CDR3 protein is CASSLVRETQYF. CDR3 bases: TGTGCCAGCAGCTTAGTCCGGGAGACCCAGTACTTC. This chain links TRBV7-8 with TRBJ2-5; D unresolved. Germline CDR1 is SGHVS and CDR2 is FQNEAQ. This CDR3 has 12 residues. V was cut by 1 base and J by 5 bases, with 5 bases left in between. The whole variable domain, remainder taken from reference TRBV7-8 and TRBJ2-5, is GAGVSQSPRYKVAKRGQDVALRCDPISGHVSLFWYQQALGQGPEFLTYFQNEAQLDKSGLPSDRFFAERPEGSVSTLKIQRTQQEDSAVYLCASSLVRETQYFGPGTRLLVL.

This chain joins TRBV6-5 and TRBJ2-3, with 9 bases matching TRBD2. CDR3 length equals 16 residues. Unmatched junction bases numbered 6, after V lost 1 base and J lost 4 bases. Germline V CDR1 and CDR2: MNHEY, SVGAGI. The CDR3 spells CASSYLAGGPADTQYF. In nucleotides, the CDR3 is TGTGCCAGCAGTTACTTGGCGGGAGGGCCTGCAGATACGCAGTATTTT.

The V and J genes are TRBV7-2 and TRBJ1-1; D is uncertain. The CDR3 loop spans 14 amino acids. Trimming took 0 bases from V and 0 from J, leaving 5 bases between them. CDR1 is SGHTA and CDR2 is FQGNSA in the germline V gene. CDR3 sequence reads: CASSLALLNTEAFF. CDR3 coding DNA: TGTGCCAGCAGCTTAGCCTTATTGAACACTGAAGCTTTCTTT.

The V and J genes are TRBV29-1 and TRBJ2-3; a weak D match, TRBD1 (6 bases). The CDR3 runs to 14 residues. CDR1 SQVTM and CDR2 ANQGSEA come from the germline V gene. V shed 1 base and J shed 3 bases, with 11 bases lying between them. This chain's CDR3 is CSVEGKDRTDTQYF. DNA of the CDR3: TGCAGCGTTGAAGGAAAGGACAGAACAGATACGCAGTATTTT.

J is TRBJ2-5 and V is TRBV7-3, with TRBD2 matching over 7 bases. The CDR3 loop spans 15 amino acids. Looked up from germline, CDR1 is SGHTA and CDR2 is FQGTGA. The junction had 11 bases not matched to a gene; V was cut back by 5 bases and J by 5 bases. The CDR3 region is CASSLPGTTGETQYF. The CDR3 DNA follows: TGTGCCAGCAGCCTGCCCGGGACTACGGGGGAGACCCAGTACTTC.

The chain is built from TRBV5-1 and TRBJ2-1; TRBD2 matches 11 bases. V shed 4 bases and J 7 bases; nucleotides not matched to a gene: 7. CDR1 SGHRS and CDR2 YFSETQ come from the germline V gene. CDR3 length: 15 residues. CDR3 amino acids: CASSAEGLAANEQFF. The CDR3 nucleotides read TGCGCCAGCAGCGCCGAGGGACTAGCGGCAAATGAGCAGTTCTTC.

The chain carries TRBV6-5 and TRBJ2-5; no definite D call. Looked up from germline, CDR1 is MNHEY and CDR2 is SVGAGI. V was clipped by 6 bases and J by 5 bases, with 7 bases between them. This CDR3 region has 11 residues. The CDR3 coding sequence is TGTGCCAGCAGCCGCCGGGAGACCCAGTACTTC. It specifies CASSRRETQYF.